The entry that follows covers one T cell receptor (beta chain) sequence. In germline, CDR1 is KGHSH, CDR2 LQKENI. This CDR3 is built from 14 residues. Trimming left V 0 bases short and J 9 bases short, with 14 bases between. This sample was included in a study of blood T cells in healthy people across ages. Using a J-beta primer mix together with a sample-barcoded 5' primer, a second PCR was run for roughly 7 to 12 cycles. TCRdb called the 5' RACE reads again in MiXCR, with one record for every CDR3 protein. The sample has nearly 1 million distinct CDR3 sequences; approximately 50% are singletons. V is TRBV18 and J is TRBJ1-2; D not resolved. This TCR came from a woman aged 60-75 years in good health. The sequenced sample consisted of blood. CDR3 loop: CASSPPDGLSRYTF. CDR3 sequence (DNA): TGTGCCAGCTCACCACCGGACGGACTTTCGCGCTACACCTTC.